A single T cell receptor (beta chain) is shown here with its context. The sample comes from a study of CD8 T cells in ankylosing spondylitis. Quantitative 5'-RACE with molecular barcodes generated TCR beta libraries. In TCRdb, the 5' RACE reads were re-called with MiXCR into one record per CDR3 protein. The sample has 200,000 or so distinct CDR3 sequences, under 15% seen once; the top ten hold 9.5% to 12%. The germline V gene has CDR1 MNHEY and CDR2 SVGEGT. This CDR3 comprises 19 residues. The ends were cut back, 4 bases at V and 5 bases at J, with 28 bases in the middle. This receptor was obtained from a female donor with ankylosing spondylitis or in good health (not recorded which). The sequenced sample was blood, either unsorted or a sorted T cell fraction (not recorded which). This sequence joins TRBV6-2 or TRBV6-3 and TRBJ2-3; possible D gene TRBD1, 5 bases. CDR3 bases: TGTGCCAGCAGTTTTAAGTGGTTGGGGTTCTCCAGGGCCCAAGATACGCAGTATTTT. Translated: CASSFKWLGFSRAQDTQYF.